This TCR beta chain was recovered during a study of CD8 T cells in Susac syndrome. This CDR3 has 16 amino acids. CDR1 and CDR2 from the germline V gene are SGDLS and YYNGEE. Trimming removed 1 base at V and 0 bases at J, with 8 bases between. RNA amounts of roughly 0.5 to 1 ug underwent reverse transcription with random hexamers. With immunoSEQ multiplex PCR, TCR beta CDR3 was amplified across 54 Vbeta and 13 Jbeta. TCRdb redid the calling of the immunoSEQ multiplex PCR reads with MiXCR, one entry per CDR3 protein. The table has fewer than 200,000 distinct CDR3 sequences, approximately 93% seen once. The clonotype originates from a human donor in good health. The material sequenced was CD4+ T cells from PBMCs. The chain uses TRBV9 and TRBJ1-6; D gene uncertain. CDR3 region: CASSVNPSSYNSPLHF. Written as DNA, the CDR3 is TGTGCCAGCAGCGTAAATCCAAGCTCCTATAATTCACCCCTCCACTTT.